This entry describes one TCR beta chain. It lacks a known antigen. It has no much larger one-base neighbor in the sample; base qualities were not kept. The collaborating institutions used their own protocols to collect whole blood in K2EDTA tubes. Collaborator samples were shipped for TCRbeta analysis as frozen whole blood, isolated PBMCs, or DNA extracted from either sample type. The source of the sample is a study of blood T cell repertoires in COVID-19 (dated by TCRdb to about 2020). Describing the broader study: Samples from collaborators originated in the United States, Italy and Spain and spanned both the acute and convalescent phases of COVID-19. A de-identified subject ID, COVID-19 status, age in years and sex were almost always included in the sample metadata. The material from the prospective study consisted of cDNA or gDNA derived from T cells, B-cell-depleted T cells, or PBMCs. The repertoires were made available in a free public database intended to serve as a resource for research on the immune response to SARS-CoV-2. Deeply sampled blood TCRbeta repertoires from subjects exposed to, actively infected with, or recovered from COVID-19 were included in the dataset. The samples were drawn from the first 160 participants of the ongoing ImmuneRACE study and from roughly 1,300 subjects provided by 6 global collaborators. HLA class I and class II types, where available, came from metadata supplied by the sample provider rather than from assay-based typing.

The study at large found these results: The quantity of clinical and demographic metadata differed by source and by participant and was supplied without curation.

From the cysteine through the phenylalanine, the CDR3 covers 16 amino acids. CDR3 DNA is the only sequence kept; it has 48 bases, read in frame from the first base. Compared with germline, V lacks 3 bases and J lacks 6 bases; bases without a gene match: 14. In the germline V gene (reference sequence), CDR1 corresponds to SEHNR and CDR2 to FQNEAQ. TCRbeta CDR3 regions were amplified from genomic DNA using the immunoSEQ Assay, a bias-controlled multiplex PCR. The published analysis was carried out like this. Within the assay, amplification of reference gene primers was used to estimate how many nucleated cells each sample contained. To quantify the absolute abundance of each unique TCRbeta CDR3 rearrangement, sequence reads were collapsed and filtered. Productive Simpson clonality was computed per sample as the square root of Simpson's diversity index over productive rearrangements. TCRdb took this table from immuneACCESS and kept in-frame rearrangements with V and J called. Such tables lack part of the clones; where checked against another copy, unresolved V genes explain under half of the gap, and the rest is unexplained. V and J calls and clone size are given by that table; D and trimming were obtained from the DNA. The table for this sample lists about 150,000 clones; roughly nine tenths of them were counted only once. Of the sample, around 14% falls within the top ten clones.

The sequencing sample was made of peripheral blood. The rearrangement combines TRBV7-9 with TRBJ2-7, with TRBD2 identical over 7 junction bases. The receptor was derived from a woman in her forties with acute or convalescent COVID-19. CDR3 reads: CASSFRETSTAGEQYF. The DNA sequence reads TGTGCCAGCAGCTTTAGGGAGACTAGCACAGCGGGCGAGCAGTACTTC. Outside the CDR3, residues come from the reference TRBV7-9 and TRBJ2-7 proteins, so the full variable domain is: DTGVSQNPRHKITKRGQNVTFRCDPISEHNRLYWYRQTLGQGPEFLTYFQNEAQLEKSRLLSDRFSAERPKGSFSTLEIQRTEQGDSAMYLCASSFRETSTAGEQYFGPGTRLTVT.